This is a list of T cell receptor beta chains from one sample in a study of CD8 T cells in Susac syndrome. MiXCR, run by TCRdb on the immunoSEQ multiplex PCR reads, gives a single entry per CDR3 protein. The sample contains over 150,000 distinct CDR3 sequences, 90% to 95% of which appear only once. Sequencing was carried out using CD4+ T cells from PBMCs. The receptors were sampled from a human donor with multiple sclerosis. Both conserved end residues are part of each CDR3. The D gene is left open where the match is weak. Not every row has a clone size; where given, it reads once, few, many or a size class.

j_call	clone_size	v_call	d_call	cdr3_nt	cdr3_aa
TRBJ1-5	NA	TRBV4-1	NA	TGCGCCAGCAGCCAAGACGATCAGTACAATCAGCCCCAGCATTTT	CASSQDDQYNQPQHF
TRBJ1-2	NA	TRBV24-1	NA	TGTGCCACCAGTGATTACTATGGCTACACCTTC	CATSDYYGYTF
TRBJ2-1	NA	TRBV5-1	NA	TGCGCCAGCAGCTGGCTAGGGGAGGTCAATGAGCAGTTCTTC	CASSWLGEVNEQFF
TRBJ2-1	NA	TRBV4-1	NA	TGCGCCAGCAGCCATCCCCGGGACTCCCGGGGCTACAATGAGCAGTTCTTC	CASSHPRDSRGYNEQFF
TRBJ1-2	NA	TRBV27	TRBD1	TGTGCCAGCAGTTTCTTACAGGGGAGTCATGGCTACACCTTC	CASSFLQGSHGYTF
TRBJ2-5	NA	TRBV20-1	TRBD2	TGCAGTGCTCCGACTAGCGGGGTTCAAGAGACCCAGTACTTC	CSAPTSGVQETQYF
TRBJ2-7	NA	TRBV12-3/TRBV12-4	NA	TGTGCCAGCAGTTTGACTAATAGCGGGACAGGGCTCGAGCAGTACTTC	CASSLTNSGTGLEQYF
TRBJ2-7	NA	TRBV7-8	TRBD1	TGTGCCAGCAGCTCCTCGACAGGGGGCAACGAGCAGTACTTC	CASSSSTGGNEQYF
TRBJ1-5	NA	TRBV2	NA	TGTGCCAGCTCCCTCGGGCATCAGCCCCAGCATTTT	CASSLGHQPQHF
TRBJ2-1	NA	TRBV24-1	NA	TGTGCCACCGGGCCCTGGGGGGCCTACAATGAGCAGTTCTTC	CATGPWGAYNEQFF
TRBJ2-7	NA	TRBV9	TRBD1	TGTGCCAGCAGCGTGCAGGGACAGGAATACTACGAGCAGTACTTC	CASSVQGQEYYEQYF
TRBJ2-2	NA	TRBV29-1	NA	TGCAGCGTTCGCTTAATGGGGGTCGGGGAGCTGTTTTTT	CSVRLMGVGELFF
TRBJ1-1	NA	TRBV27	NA	TGTGCCAGCAGTGACCTCGGGACGGAGAACACTGAAGCTTTCTTT	CASSDLGTENTEAFF
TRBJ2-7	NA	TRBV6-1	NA	TGTGCCAGCAGCGGGGCCTCCTACGAGCAGTACTTC	CASSGASYEQYF
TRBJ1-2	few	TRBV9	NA	TGTGCCAGCAGCCGAGACAGACCCAACTATGGCTACACCTTC	CASSRDRPNYGYTF
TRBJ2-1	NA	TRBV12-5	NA	TGTGCTAGTGGTTTTAGGCTAGAGAAAGCTGAGCAGTTCTTC	CASGFRLEKAEQFF
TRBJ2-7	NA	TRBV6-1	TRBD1	TGTGCCAGCAGTGTCTCGGACAGGGGTCACGAGCAGTACTTC	CASSVSDRGHEQYF
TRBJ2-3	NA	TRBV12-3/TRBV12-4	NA	TGTGCCAGCTCCAGACACCAGCCCCCAGATACGCAGTATTTT	CASSRHQPPDTQYF
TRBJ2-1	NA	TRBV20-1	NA	TGCAGTGCTAGAGAAGGTCACAGGGACAATGAGCAGTTCTTC	CSAREGHRDNEQFF
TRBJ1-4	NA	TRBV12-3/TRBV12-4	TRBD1	TGTGCCAGCAGTGCCCGACAGGGGGGTGAAAAACTGTTTTTT	CASSARQGGEKLFF
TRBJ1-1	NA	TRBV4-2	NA	TGTGCCGCTCGGGGGAACACTGAAGCTTTCTTT	CAARGNTEAFF
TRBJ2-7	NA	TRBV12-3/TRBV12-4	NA	TGTGCCAGCAGTTTAAAGACGAGGTATGACGAGCAGTACTTC	CASSLKTRYDEQYF
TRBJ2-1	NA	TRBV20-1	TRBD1	TGCAGTGCTGTGGGCAGGGGGCCCTACAATGAGCAGTTCTTC	CSAVGRGPYNEQFF
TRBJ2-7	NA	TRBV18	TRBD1	TGTGCCAGCTCACTTCGAGGACAGGGTTCGGACGAGCAGTACTTC	CASSLRGQGSDEQYF
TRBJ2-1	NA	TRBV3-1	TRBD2	TGTGCCAGCCGGGGACTAGCGGGAGAGATCGATGAGCAGTTCTTC	CASRGLAGEIDEQFF
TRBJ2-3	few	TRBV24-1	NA	TGTGCCACCAGTTCCGGTAGCACAGATACGCAGTATTTT	CATSSGSTDTQYF
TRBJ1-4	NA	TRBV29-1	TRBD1	TGCAGCGGCTTGGGACAGGGTGATGAAAAACTGTTTTTT	CSGLGQGDEKLFF
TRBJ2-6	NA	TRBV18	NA	TGTGCCAGCTCACCAATACGGTCTGGGGCCAACGTCCTGACTTTC	CASSPIRSGANVLTF
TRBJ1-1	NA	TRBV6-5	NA	TGTGCCAGCAATCCGGGACGGATGAACACTGAAGCTTTCTTT	CASNPGRMNTEAFF
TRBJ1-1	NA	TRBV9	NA	TGTGCCAGCAGTCCCGCAGGGAACTTGGAAGCCTTCTTT	CASSPAGNLEAFF
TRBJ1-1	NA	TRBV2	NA	TGTGCCAACTCTCAAGGCTCCCCTCCTGAAGCTTTCTTT	CANSQGSPPEAFF
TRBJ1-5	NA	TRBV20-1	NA	TGCAGTGCTAGATCCATCGACAATCAGCCCCAGCATTTT	CSARSIDNQPQHF
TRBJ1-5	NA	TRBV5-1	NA	TGCGCCAGCAGCTTGGAGTTGGATCAGCCCCAGCATTTT	CASSLELDQPQHF
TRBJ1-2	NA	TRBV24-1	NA	TGTGCCACCAGTGATTCCGGGCTCTATGGCTACACCTTC	CATSDSGLYGYTF
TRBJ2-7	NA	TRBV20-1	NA	TGCAGTGCTAGATTACCATCTTCCTACGAGCAGTACTTC	CSARLPSSYEQYF
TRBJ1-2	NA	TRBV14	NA	TGTGCCAGCAGCCAACTTCAAGACGCAGGCTACTATGGCTACACCTTC	CASSQLQDAGYYGYTF
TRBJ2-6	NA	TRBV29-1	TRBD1	TGCAGCGTTGGTAAAGGACAGGGGACCTCCGGGGCCAACGTCCTGACTTTC	CSVGKGQGTSGANVLTF
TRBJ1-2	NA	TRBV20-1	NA	TGCAGTACCTACGCCAGCTATGGCTACACCTTC	CSTYASYGYTF
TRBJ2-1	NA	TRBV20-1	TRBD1	TGCAGTGCTGCGGGGCAGGGGGCGGTGGGTGAGCAGTTCTTC	CSAAGQGAVGEQFF
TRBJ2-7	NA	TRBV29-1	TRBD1	TGCAGCGTTGGCTGGACAGGGTCCAGATACGAGCAGTACTTC	CSVGWTGSRYEQYF